A selection of T cell receptor beta chains follows, all from one sample in a study of T cell responses to AZD1222 COVID-19 vaccine. Clones were read by immunoSEQ multiplex PCR, and TCRdb kept only the in-frame ones, dropping some. The data contain some 140,000 clones, around 90% of them singletons. The sequences come from peripheral blood, collected on day 0 of AZD1222 vaccination. The receptors were sampled from an adult in good health. Both conserved end residues are part of each CDR3. The D gene is left open where the match is weak. Where a row states a size, it is once, few, many or the class of an expanded clone; other rows omit it.

CDR3	DNA	V	J	D	size
CASSQDLLDTYSTNEKLFF	TGCGCCAGCAGCCAAGATCTTTTGGACACGTACTCAACTAATGAAAAACTGTTTTTT	TRBV4-3	TRBJ1-4	.	.
CASSLALAGNTGELFF	TGTGCCAGCAGCTTGGCACTAGCGGGAAACACCGGGGAGCTGTTTTTT	TRBV5-5	TRBJ2-2	TRBD2	.
CASSYSDRASYGYTF	TGTGCCAGCAGTTACTCGGACAGGGCTAGCTATGGCTACACCTTC	TRBV6-6	TRBJ1-2	TRBD1	.
CASSTTLAGRPLPSTDTQYF	TGTGCCAGCAGTACGACACTAGCGGGACGACCATTGCCTAGCACAGATACGCAGTATTTT	TRBV27	TRBJ2-3	TRBD2	.
CASSPRTSGVHYEQYF	TGTGCCAGTAGTCCGAGGACTAGCGGGGTTCACTACGAGCAGTACTTC	TRBV19	TRBJ2-7	TRBD2	.
CAWQGGSNTEAFF	TGTGCCTGGCAAGGCGGGTCGAACACTGAAGCTTTCTTT	TRBV30	TRBJ1-1	.	.
CASSSGETQYF	TGTGCCAGTAGTTCCGGGGAGACCCAGTACTTC	TRBV19	TRBJ2-5	.	once
CASSQQVFPLGQGHSYEQYF	TGTGCCAGCAGCCAACAGGTTTTCCCCCTGGGACAGGGCCACTCCTACGAGCAGTACTTC	TRBV3-1/TRBV3-2	TRBJ2-7	TRBD1	.
CASSRTGVFVEQYF	TGTGCCAGCAGCCGGACAGGGGTGTTCGTCGAGCAGTACTTC	TRBV7-9	TRBJ2-7	TRBD1	.
CASSVGVSGSQPQHF	TGTGCCAGCAGCGTAGGGGTTTCGGGCAGTCAGCCCCAGCATTTT	TRBV9	TRBJ1-5	.	.
CASSQGVTGTREQYF	TGTGCCAGCAGCCAAGGGGTTACGGGAACGCGGGAGCAGTACTTC	TRBV7-2	TRBJ2-7	.	.
CASSPLNDPRYGYTF	TGTGCCAGCTCACCGCTTAACGACCCCCGCTATGGCTACACCTTC	TRBV18	TRBJ1-2	.	.
CASSLGTMSNQPQHF	TGTGCCAGCAGCTTGGGGACAATGAGCAATCAGCCCCAGCATTTT	TRBV5-8	TRBJ1-5	.	.
CASSLLAGNGYNEQFF	TGTGCCAGCAGCTTATTAGCGGGAAATGGCTACAATGAGCAGTTCTTC	TRBV7-3	TRBJ2-1	TRBD2	.
CATYRTGRDTEAFF	TGTGCCACCTACCGGACAGGGAGGGACACTGAAGCTTTCTTT	TRBV10-3	TRBJ1-1	TRBD1	.
CASKRSVGAGGNEQFF	TGTGCCAGCAAGAGGTCTGTAGGGGCCGGAGGCAATGAGCAGTTCTTC	TRBV2	TRBJ2-1	.	.
CASSFGRGGRETQYF	TGTGCCAGCAGCTTCGGCAGGGGGGGTAGAGAGACCCAGTACTTC	TRBV5-8	TRBJ2-5	.	.
CASSEEGNTEAFF	TGTGCCAGCAGTGAAGAGGGGAACACTGAAGCTTTCTTT	TRBV6-1	TRBJ1-1	.	once
CASSYPQGVNTEAFF	TGTGCCAGCAGTTACCCACAGGGGGTAAACACTGAAGCTTTCTTT	TRBV6-6	TRBJ1-1	TRBD1	.
CASSLAGTYEQYF	TGTGCCAGCAGTTTGGCAGGGACCTACGAGCAGTACTTC	TRBV12-3/TRBV12-4	TRBJ2-7	.	.
CASSMGGRPSVGYTF	TGCGCCAGCAGCATGGGGGGAAGACCGTCGGTTGGCTACACCTTC	TRBV5-1	TRBJ1-2	.	.
CAWTAGFNTEAFF	TGTGCCTGGACTGCAGGATTTAACACTGAAGCTTTCTTT	TRBV30	TRBJ1-1	.	.
CASSLLPESSGNTIYF	TGTGCCAGCAGCTTGCTCCCAGAGAGCTCTGGAAACACCATATATTTT	TRBV5-5	TRBJ1-3	.	.
CASSLSPGTRADTQYF	TGTGCCAGCAGCTTGTCCCCCGGGACTAGGGCTGATACGCAGTATTTT	TRBV5-4	TRBJ2-3	TRBD2	.
CASTRDRALGTEAFF	TGTGCCAGCACCCGGGACAGGGCATTGGGCACTGAAGCTTTCTTT	TRBV2	TRBJ1-1	TRBD1	.
CASSPFVGPMNTEAFF	TGTGCCAGCTCACCATTTGTGGGGCCCATGAACACTGAAGCTTTCTTT	TRBV18	TRBJ1-1	.	.
CASSLSGRANTDTQYF	TGTGCCAGCAGCTTGAGCGGGAGGGCTAACACAGATACGCAGTATTTT	TRBV7-2	TRBJ2-3	TRBD2	.
CASSRSGTGSDRGGNTIYF	TGCGCCAGCAGCCGATCGGGAACAGGGAGCGACCGCGGAGGAAACACCATATATTTT	TRBV4-1	TRBJ1-3	.	.
CATNGLAGAGELFF	TGTGCCACCAACGGACTAGCGGGAGCCGGGGAGCTGTTTTTT	TRBV30	TRBJ2-2	TRBD2	.
CAWTGGAYGYTF	TGTGCCTGGACAGGGGGGGCCTATGGCTACACCTTC	TRBV30	TRBJ1-2	TRBD1	.
CASGEVAGTVTEAFF	TGTGCCAGCGGAGAGGTAGCAGGGACGGTCACTGAAGCTTTCTTT	TRBV2	TRBJ1-1	.	.
CASSLSRARRGGYGYTF	TGTGCCAGCAGCTTATCCAGGGCCCGCCGGGGGGGCTATGGCTACACCTTC	TRBV7-9	TRBJ1-2	.	once
CASSLVGMEQFF	TGTGCCAGCAGCTTAGTTGGAATGGAGCAGTTCTTC	TRBV7-9	TRBJ2-1	.	.
CASSLVGQGEKLFF	TGTGCCAGCAGCTTGGTAGGTCAAGGTGAAAAACTGTTTTTT	TRBV7-9	TRBJ1-4	.	.
CASSFDSGRGEQYF	TGTGCCAGCAGTTTTGATAGCGGCCGCGGCGAGCAGTACTTC	TRBV27	TRBJ2-7	.	.
CASSQVMSVSGYNEQFF	TGCGCCAGCAGCCAAGTTATGAGCGTAAGTGGGTACAATGAGCAGTTCTTC	TRBV4-1	TRBJ2-1	.	.
CASSLLSANYGYTF	TGTGCCAGCAGTTTATTGTCAGCTAACTATGGCTACACCTTC	TRBV28	TRBJ1-2	.	.